This T cell receptor beta chain was found in a study of liver allograft versus peripheral blood T cells. In the study overall: Transplanted livers and recipients' peripheral blood had their T cell receptor repertoires compared.

The CDR3 loop spans 15 amino acids. The germline gives CDR1 LNHDA, CDR2 SQIVND (reference sequence). Trimming pared 3 bases from V and 2 bases from J, leaving 14 bases between. This clonotype was seen repeatedly, ten times or more. Its specificity is not known. Study-wide findings and caveats: Peripheral blood reportedly held T cell receptor repertoires that differed from those inside liver allografts.

Using its own MiXCR run on the reads, TCRdb lists one record per CDR3 protein. The top ten hold approximately 53% of the sample, which has 6,000 to 7,000 distinct CDR3 sequences, roughly 20% seen once. J is TRBJ2-7 and V is TRBV19; D is tentatively TRBD1 or TRBD2 (6 bases each). This receptor was obtained from a human patient who had a liver transplant. Some T cells could come from the graft donor. For the CDR3, the DNA is TGTGCCAGTAGTATTTCCGGGGGCCCCCCCTACGAGCAGTACTTC. Amino acids: CASSISGGPPYEQYF.